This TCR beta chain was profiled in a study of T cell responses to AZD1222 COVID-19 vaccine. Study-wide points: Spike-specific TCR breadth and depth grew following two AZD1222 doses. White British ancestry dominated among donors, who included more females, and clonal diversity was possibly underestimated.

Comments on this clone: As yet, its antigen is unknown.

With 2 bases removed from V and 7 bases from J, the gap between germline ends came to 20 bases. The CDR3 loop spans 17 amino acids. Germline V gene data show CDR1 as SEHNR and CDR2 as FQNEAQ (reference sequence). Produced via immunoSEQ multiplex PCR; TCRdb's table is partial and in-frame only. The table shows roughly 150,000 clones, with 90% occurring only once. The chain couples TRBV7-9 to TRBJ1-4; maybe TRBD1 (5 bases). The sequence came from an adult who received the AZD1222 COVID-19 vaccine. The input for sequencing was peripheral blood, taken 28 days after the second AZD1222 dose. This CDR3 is CASSLIGPGLSVEKLFF. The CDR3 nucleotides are TGTGCCAGCAGCTTAATAGGGCCGGGGCTGTCAGTTGAAAAACTGTTTTTT.